The entry that follows covers one T cell receptor (beta chain) sequence. This entry belongs to a study of T cell changes during pregnancy in multiple sclerosis. Libraries were prepared by immunoSEQ multiplex PCR; TCRdb keeps only in-frame clonotypes and omits some of them. The sample comprises 90,000 or so clones, around 94% of which are singletons, and about 1.6% rests with the top ten. The CDR3 contains 14 residues. V shed 7 bases, J shed 2 bases, and the junction held 5 bases outside the gene matches. Germline assignment: CDR1 SGHAT and CDR2 FQNNGV. This chain joins TRBV11-2 and TRBJ2-7; 10 nucleotides agree with TRBD2. The material was peripheral blood, obtained after pregnancy. This clonotype originated in a female donor in good health, enrolled as a control in a pregnancy study. The CDR3 region is CASTPGLAAYEQYF. The CDR3 coding sequence is TGTGCCAGCACCCCCGGACTAGCGGCCTACGAGCAGTACTTC.